This T cell receptor beta chain comes out of a study of metastatic and nonmetastatic thyroid tumors (dated by TCRdb to between 2020 and 2021). Looking at the study overall: Repertoires from peripheral blood and from tumor or nodule tissue samples of malignant and benign thyroid patients were compared. On the study overall, not on this receptor specifically: In both blood and tumor samples, malignant tumors were reported to have significantly higher TCR beta diversity than benign nodules.

In the germline V gene, CDR1 corresponds to MNHEY and CDR2 to SVGAGI. There are 14 amino acids in the CDR3, from cysteine to phenylalanine inclusive. The retained sequence is limited to the CDR3, 42 bases, with the frame set at the first base. Libraries were prepared through PCR. Instrument on record: Illumina HiSeq 4000. High-throughput sequencing was used to profile the CDR3 region of the TCR beta-chain in every patient. The study's own analysis went as follows. CDR3 differences across clinicopathological groups were used to build a classifier for discriminating distant-metastatic papillary thyroid cancer patients. The Shannon index was used to measure repertoire diversity, and the Morisita-Horn index was used to measure how similar tumor and blood repertoires were. TCRdb ran its own pipeline on the public reads, namely fastp trimming at Q25 and MiXCR clone calling, and kept in-frame beta chains. The V and J calls, along with clone size, are taken from TCRdb and not from the paper's own processing. Across this sample there are about 28,000 clones, with about 3.7% seen only once. Roughly 3.1% of the sample belongs to the ten largest clones.

Before undergoing thyroid surgery, none of the patients had been given any kind of treatment. Patient clinical samples collected from 2012 to 2018 were retrospectively analysed using T-cell receptor beta sequencing. Many counts were recorded for this clone. Its antigen is currently not known. This sequence may be a read error, since a much larger clone differs from it by one base. Sequencing was done on a sample of blood. The chain uses TRBV6-5 and TRBJ1-1, with the D gene call left open. The receptor comes from a male donor with papillary thyroid cancer or a benign thyroid nodule (not recorded which). Some clones in this sample may be carry-over from other donors' samples. The sequenced DNA is TGTGCCAGCAGTTATCGGGCAGCGGGGTCTGAAGCCTTCTTT. This encodes CASSYRAAGSEAFF.